Listed here is a single T cell receptor beta chain. The sample belongs to a study of CD8 T cells in Susac syndrome. Germline assignment: CDR1 SGHRS and CDR2 YFSETQ. The junction had 4 bases not matched to a gene; V was cut back by 0 bases and J by 8 bases. This CDR3 is 15 amino acids long. An amount of RNA that ranged from roughly 0.5 to 1 ug was reverse transcribed with random hexamers. TCRdb used MiXCR to reprocess the immunoSEQ multiplex PCR reads, holding one entry per CDR3 protein. The sample lists about 160,000 distinct CDR3 sequences, 90% to 97% occurring once. This TCR derives from a human donor with Susac syndrome. Sequenced material: CD4+ T cells from PBMCs. The chain uses TRBV5-1 and TRBJ1-6; 8 nucleotides match TRBD1. The CDR3 DNA reads as TGCGCCAGCAGCTTGGCCGACAGGGGATATTCACCCCTCCACTTT. It yields the protein CASSLADRGYSPLHF.